The 12 T cell receptor beta chains below come from one sample, sequenced in a study of OX40 agonist ivuxolimab in advanced cancers. Only in-frame clones appear in the TCRdb table, and some are missing; sequencing was by immunoSEQ multiplex PCR. Of about 51,000 clones in the sample, about 90% were seen once. This specimen was CD4+ or CD8+ T cells sorted from blood, taken in a trial of the OX40 agonist ivuxolimab. All receptors come from an adult with an advanced solid tumor such as melanoma, head and neck, liver or kidney cancer.

The chain has TRBV28 and TRBJ2-6, with D hard to call. There are 15 residues in the CDR3. Per the germline V gene, CDR1 is MDHEN and CDR2 is SYDVKM. Trimming pared 3 bases from V and 0 bases from J, leaving 6 bases between. The CDR3 region is CASSLWSSGANVLTF. DNA of the CDR3: TGTGCCAGCAGTTTGTGGAGCTCTGGGGCCAACGTCCTGACTTTC. The full variable domain, completed using reference TRBV28 and TRBJ2-6, is DVKVTQSSRYLVKRTGEKVFLECVQDMDHENMFWYRQDPGLGLRLIYFSYDVKMKEKGDIPEGYSVSREKKERFSLILESASTNQTSMYLCASSLWSSGANVLTFGAGSRLTVL.

This clone was recorded a few times. The V call is TRBV2, the J call TRBJ2-3; D gene unclear. CDR1 is SNHLY, CDR2 FYNNEI, per germline. The germline V and J ends were trimmed by 7 bases and 2 bases, with 16 bases remaining between them. The CDR3 has 15 residues. The CDR3 reads CASTRSGNPTDTQYF. The CDR3 nucleotides read TGTGCCAGCACCCGAAGTGGGAATCCCACAGATACGCAGTATTTT.

This rearrangement joins TRBV5-4 to TRBJ2-5; D may correspond to TRBD1 or TRBD2 (6 bases each). CDR3 size: 15 residues. Germline values: CDR1 SGHNT, CDR2 YYREEE (reference sequence). Trimming pared 9 bases from V and 2 bases from J, leaving 20 bases between. The CDR3 loop is CATSGGWRGQETQYF. The CDR3 DNA follows: TGTGCCACCTCTGGTGGGTGGAGGGGGCAAGAGACCCAGTACTTC.

The V and J genes are TRBV10-2 and TRBJ1-3; D not certain. The CDR3 extends over 11 amino acids. Trimming took off 4 bases at V and 8 bases at J, with 6 bases between the two ends. CDR1 is WSHSY, CDR2 SAAADI, per germline. CDR3 sequence (DNA): TGCGCCAGCAGTGTGGGTGACACCATATATTTT. This gives the protein CASSVGDTIYF.

The sample holds one count of this clone. V usage is TRBV19 and J usage is TRBJ2-3; 7 bases agree with TRBD2. The CDR3 covers 14 residues. The V gene's germline CDR1 is LNHDA and CDR2 SQIVND (reference sequence). Trimming at V came to 3 bases and at J to 6 bases, leaving 6 bases not matched to a gene. CDR3 loop: CASSITGGEDTQYF. In DNA, the CDR3 is TGTGCCAGTAGTATTACGGGGGGAGAGGATACGCAGTATTTT.

The rearrangement joins TRBV15 to TRBJ1-5; a weak D match, TRBD1 (5 bases). Germline CDR1 LNHNV, CDR2 YYDKDF (reference sequence). With 5 bases removed from V and 5 bases from J, the gap between germline ends came to 19 bases. The CDR3 runs 16 residues. The CDR3 bases are TGTGCCACCAGCCGAGGCAGGTTCACAGGAGATCAGCCCCAGCATTTT. Residues: CATSRGRFTGDQPQHF.

CDR3 DNA: TGTGCCAGCAGCTTAACCCCTGGACTAGCGGGAGGAGAAAGCTCCTACAATGAGCAGTTCTTC. It yields the protein CASSLTPGLAGGESSYNEQFF. V usage is TRBV7-3 and J usage is TRBJ2-1, with 14 bases matching TRBD2. From germline, CDR1 is SGHTA and CDR2 FQGTGA. The CDR3 has 21 amino acids. Trimming took 0 bases from V and 0 from J; bases not matched to a gene: 10. The whole variable domain, filled in from reference TRBV7-3 and TRBJ2-1, reads GAGVSQTPSNKVTEKGKYVELRCDPISGHTALYWYRQSLGQGPEFLIYFQGTGAADDSGLPNDRFFAVRPEGSVSTLKIQRTERGDSAVYLCASSLTPGLAGGESSYNEQFFGPGTRLTVL.

The rearrangement uses TRBV29-1 and TRBJ1-4, with D possibly TRBD1 on 6 matching bases. The CDR3 contains 16 residues. In germline, CDR1 is SQVTM, CDR2 ANQGSEA. The V end lost 1 base, the J end lost 7 bases, and 19 bases lay between the germline ends. CDR3 residues: CSVEGGRGTRSEKLFF. CDR3 nucleotide sequence: TGCAGCGTTGAAGGCGGTAGGGGGACAAGGAGTGAAAAACTGTTTTTT.

This chain joins TRBV6-5 and TRBJ2-5; D uncertain. Germline-derived CDR1 and CDR2 are MNHEY and SVGAGI. V shed 5 bases and J shed 2 bases, with 3 bases lying between them. The CDR3 covers 11 residues. The CDR3 nucleotides are TGTGCCAGCAGTGGACAAGAGACCCAGTACTTC. Amino acids: CASSGQETQYF.

The rearrangement links TRBV27 to TRBJ2-3; TRBD2 is a possible D gene (6 bases). Germline V gives CDR1 MNHEY, CDR2 SMNVEV (reference sequence). This CDR3 is built from 14 residues. The ends were cut back, 3 bases at V and 6 bases at J, with 13 bases in the middle. CDR3 region: CASSFRTRGDTQYF. The CDR3 DNA follows: TGTGCCAGCAGTTTCCGGACACGGGGGGATACGCAGTATTTT.

This chain connects TRBV5-4 to TRBJ2-7; 13 bases are a match to TRBD2. This CDR3 has 15 residues. Germline loops: CDR1 SGHNT, CDR2 YYREEE (reference sequence). After removal of 0 bases from V and 4 bases from J, the junction contained 1 base not matched to a gene. The chain's CDR3 is CASSLGTSGSYEQYF. CDR3 coding DNA: TGTGCCAGCAGCTTGGGGACTAGCGGGAGTTACGAGCAGTACTTC.

CDR3 sequence reads: CASSQGDRDQPQHF. The CDR3 DNA reads as TGCGCCAGCAGCCAAGGGGACAGGGATCAGCCCCAGCATTTT. This sequence joins TRBV4-1 and TRBJ1-5; 9 nucleotides align to TRBD1. Germline loops: CDR1 MGHRA, CDR2 YSYEKL. There are 14 residues in the CDR3. The V and J ends lost 1 base and 5 bases, in that order; junction bases with no gene match: 0.